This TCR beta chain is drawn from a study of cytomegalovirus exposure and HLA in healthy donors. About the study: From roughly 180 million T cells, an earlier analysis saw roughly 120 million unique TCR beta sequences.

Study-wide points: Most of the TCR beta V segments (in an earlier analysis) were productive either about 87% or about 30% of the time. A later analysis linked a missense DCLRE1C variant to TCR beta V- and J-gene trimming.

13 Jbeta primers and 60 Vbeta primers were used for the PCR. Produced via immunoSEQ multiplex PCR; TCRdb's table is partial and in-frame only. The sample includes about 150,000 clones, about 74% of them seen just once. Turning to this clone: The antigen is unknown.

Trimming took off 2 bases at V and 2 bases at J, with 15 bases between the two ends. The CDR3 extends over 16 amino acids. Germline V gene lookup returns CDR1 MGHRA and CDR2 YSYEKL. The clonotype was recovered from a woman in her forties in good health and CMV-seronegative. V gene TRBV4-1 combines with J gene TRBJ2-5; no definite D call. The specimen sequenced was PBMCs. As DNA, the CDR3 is TGCGCCAGCAGCCAACTTCACCCGCGGCTGCAAGAGACCCAGTACTTC. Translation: CASSQLHPRLQETQYF.